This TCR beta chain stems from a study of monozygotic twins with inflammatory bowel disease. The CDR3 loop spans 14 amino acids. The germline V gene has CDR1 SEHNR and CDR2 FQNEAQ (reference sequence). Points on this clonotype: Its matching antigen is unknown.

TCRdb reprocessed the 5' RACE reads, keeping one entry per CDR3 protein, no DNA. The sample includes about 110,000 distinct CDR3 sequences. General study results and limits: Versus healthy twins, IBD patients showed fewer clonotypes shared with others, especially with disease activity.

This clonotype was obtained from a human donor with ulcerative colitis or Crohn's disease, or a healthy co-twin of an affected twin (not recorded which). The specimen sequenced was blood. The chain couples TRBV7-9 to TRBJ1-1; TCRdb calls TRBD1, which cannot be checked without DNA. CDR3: CASSARQGKTEAFF. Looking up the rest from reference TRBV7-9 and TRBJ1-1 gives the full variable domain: DTGVSQNPRHKITKRGQNVTFRCDPISEHNRLYWYRQTLGQGPEFLTYFQNEAQLEKSRLLSDRFSAERPKGSFSTLEIQRTEQGDSAMYLCASSARQGKTEAFFGQGTRLTVV.